The clone carrying this T cell receptor beta chain was counted at least ten times. TCRdb re-derived calls from the reads in MiXCR, one entry per CDR3 protein. The sample holds under 300,000 distinct CDR3 sequences; over 9% are singletons and the top ten take 1.6%. The data originate from a study of T cell repertoires in cytomegalovirus infection. Looking at the study overall: In public TCR beta signatures, there were indications of both CMV infection and matching HLA type.

The sequence was collected from a human donor in good health (CMV status not recorded). Some clones in this sample may be carry-over from other donors' samples. Sample: PBMCs.

The CDR3 bases are TGCAGTGCTAGACCCGGGGGAGAGACCCAGTACTTC. As protein: CSARPGGETQYF. This chain uses TRBV20-1 with TRBJ2-5; D possibly corresponds to TRBD2 (6 bases). This CDR3 has 12 amino acids. Per the germline V gene, CDR1 is DFQATT and CDR2 is SNEGSKA (reference sequence). V lost 2 bases, J lost 4 bases, and 8 bases lay in between.